This is a list of T cell receptor beta chains from one sample in a study of cytomegalovirus exposure and HLA in healthy donors. Sequenced by immunoSEQ multiplex PCR; TCRdb stores in-frame clones only, minus some. Here the sample spans about 260,000 clones, roughly four fifths being singletons. The sample comprised PBMCs. The receptors derive from a woman aged 40 to 50 in good health and CMV-seropositive. The CDR3 runs from the conserved cysteine through the conserved F or W. Fields, in order: clone size, J gene, V gene, D gene, CDR3 protein, CDR3 DNA. D genes are given only for firm matches. Clone size is not always given. Where it is, it says once, few, many or a class for expanded clones.

NA,TRBJ1-5,TRBV19,NA,CASSIVARGDQPQHF,TGTGCCAGTAGTATAGTCGCCAGGGGCGATCAGCCCCAGCATTTT
NA,TRBJ2-1,TRBV29-1,TRBD2,CSSEVPSGAWEFF,TGCAGCTCCGAGGTCCCTAGCGGTGCCTGGGAGTTCTTC
NA,TRBJ2-7,TRBV6-1,NA,CASSESPGPYEQYF,TGTGCCAGCAGTGAAAGTCCTGGGCCCTACGAGCAGTACTTC
NA,TRBJ1-4,TRBV25-1,TRBD1,CASSEYRGGDEKLFF,TGTGCCAGCAGTGAGTACAGGGGGGGGGATGAAAAACTGTTTTTT
NA,TRBJ2-5,TRBV7-9,NA,CASSLGQFGETQYF,TGTGCCAGCAGCCTTGGACAGTTCGGAGAGACCCAGTACTTC
NA,TRBJ2-1,TRBV19,TRBD1,CASSGTPQGIVRGEQFF,TGTGCCAGTAGTGGTACGCCACAGGGGATAGTCCGGGGTGAGCAGTTCTTC
NA,TRBJ1-2,TRBV27,TRBD1,CASTDREADGYTF,TGTGCCAGCACGGACAGGGAAGCAGACGGCTACACCTTC
once,TRBJ1-3,TRBV28,NA,CASSLSVAGGNTIYF,TGTGCCAGCAGTTTATCGGTGGCAGGAGGAAACACCATATATTTT
NA,TRBJ1-6,TRBV6-4,NA,CASSVSVGNSPLHF,TGTGCCAGCAGTGTATCCGTCGGGAATTCACCCCTCCACTTT
few,TRBJ2-7,TRBV4-3,NA,CASSPDSQSARQYF,TGCGCCAGCAGTCCGGACAGCCAGAGTGCGAGACAGTACTTC
NA,TRBJ1-2,TRBV29-1,NA,CSVEGLQGFYGYTF,TGCAGCGTTGAGGGTCTTCAGGGGTTCTATGGCTACACCTTC
once,TRBJ1-6,TRBV7-2,TRBD1,CASSPRGQGNSPLHF,TGTGCCAGCAGCCCAAGGGGGCAGGGTAATTCACCCCTCCACTTT
NA,TRBJ2-3,TRBV19,TRBD2,CASSRLAGDPDTQYF,TGTGCCAGTAGCCGACTAGCGGGAGATCCAGATACGCAGTATTTT
once,TRBJ2-7,TRBV5-6,NA,CASSHFDEQYF,TGTGCCAGCAGCCATTTTGACGAGCAGTACTTC
NA,TRBJ2-1,TRBV2,TRBD2,CAKDLTSGSYNEQFF,TGTGCCAAGGACTTGACTAGCGGCTCCTACAATGAGCAGTTCTTC
NA,TRBJ1-1,TRBV4-1,NA,CASSQEKKGNRNTEAFF,TGCGCCAGCAGCCAAGAAAAAAAGGGGAACCGGAACACTGAAGCTTTCTTT
few,TRBJ2-7,TRBV28,NA,CASSSEYEQYF,TGTGCCAGCAGTTCAGAATACGAGCAGTACTTC
few,TRBJ2-3,TRBV11-2,NA,CASSLEVGRGKRDTQYF,TGTGCCAGCAGCTTAGAAGTGGGACGCGGGAAGAGGGATACGCAGTATTTT
NA,TRBJ2-2,TRBV7-6,NA,CASSYQFGELFF,TGTGCCAGCAGCTACCAGTTCGGGGAGCTGTTTTTT
NA,TRBJ1-2,TRBV29-1,TRBD1,CSVEGDRGYGYTF,TGCAGCGTTGAAGGGGACAGAGGCTATGGCTACACCTTC
few,TRBJ1-1,TRBV5-1,TRBD1,CASSFDRGHLNTEAFF,TGCGCCAGCAGTTTTGACAGGGGGCATCTGAACACTGAAGCTTTCTTT
few,TRBJ1-5,TRBV21-1,NA,CASRNTGDQPQHF,TGTGCCAGCAGAAACACAGGGGACCAGCCCCAGCATTTT
NA,TRBJ2-3,TRBV2,NA,CASTGTPWGIDTQYF,TGTGCCAGCACCGGGACTCCGTGGGGTATAGATACGCAGTATTTT
NA,TRBJ1-1,TRBV9,TRBD1,CASSASTGSTEAFF,TGTGCCAGCAGCGCCTCGACAGGGAGCACTGAAGCTTTCTTT
NA,TRBJ2-5,TRBV15,NA,CATSNSGSGETQYF,TGTGCCACCAGCAATTCCGGGAGTGGAGAGACCCAGTACTTC
NA,TRBJ2-7,TRBV7-9,TRBD2,CASSLGTSGEQYF,TGTGCCAGCAGCTTAGGAACTAGCGGCGAGCAGTACTTC
NA,TRBJ2-7,TRBV5-1,NA,CASSLSPGGEQYF,TGCGCCAGCAGCCTAAGCCCCGGGGGCGAGCAGTACTTC